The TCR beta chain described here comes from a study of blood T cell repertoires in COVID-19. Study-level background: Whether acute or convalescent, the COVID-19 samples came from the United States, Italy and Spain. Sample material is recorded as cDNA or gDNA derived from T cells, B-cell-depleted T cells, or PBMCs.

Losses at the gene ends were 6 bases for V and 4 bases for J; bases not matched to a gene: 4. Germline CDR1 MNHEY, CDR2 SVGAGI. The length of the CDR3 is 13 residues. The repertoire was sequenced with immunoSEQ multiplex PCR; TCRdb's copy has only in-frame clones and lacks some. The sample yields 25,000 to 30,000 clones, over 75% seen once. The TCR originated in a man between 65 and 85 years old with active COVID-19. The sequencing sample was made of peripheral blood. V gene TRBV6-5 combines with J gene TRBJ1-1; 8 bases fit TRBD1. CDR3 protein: CASRSDRGTEAFF. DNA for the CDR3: TGTGCCAGCAGGTCCGACAGGGGCACTGAAGCTTTCTTT.